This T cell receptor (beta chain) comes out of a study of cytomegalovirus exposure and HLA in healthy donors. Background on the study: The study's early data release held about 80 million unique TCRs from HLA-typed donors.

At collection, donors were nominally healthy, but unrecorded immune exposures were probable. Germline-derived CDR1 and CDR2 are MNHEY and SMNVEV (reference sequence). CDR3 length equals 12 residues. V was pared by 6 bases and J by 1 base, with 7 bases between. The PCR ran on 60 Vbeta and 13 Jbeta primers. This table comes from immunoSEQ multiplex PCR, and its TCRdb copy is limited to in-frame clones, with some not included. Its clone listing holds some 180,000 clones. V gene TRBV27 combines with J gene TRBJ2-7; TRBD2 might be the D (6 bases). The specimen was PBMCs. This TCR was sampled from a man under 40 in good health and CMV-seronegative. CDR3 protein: CASRGLSYEQYF. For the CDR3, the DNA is TGTGCCAGCAGGGGACTTTCCTACGAGCAGTACTTC.